The next 20 T cell receptor beta chains were all read from a single sample in a study of a mutant IDH1 vaccine in newly diagnosed glioma. These receptors have no identified antigens. Assay: immunoSEQ multiplex PCR; the TCRdb copy retains only in-frame clones and omits some. Here the sample spans tens of thousands of clones, 75% to 90% being singletons. This sample's time point: week 23, last vaccination. Every vaccine dose comprised 300 ug of mutant IDH1 20-mer peptide plus topical imiquimod. The specimen was PBMCs, collected from a glioma patient whose treatment included an IDH1 peptide vaccine. These receptors were taken from a woman aged 45 to 65 with glioma.

V gene TRBV9 combines with J gene TRBJ2-5, with D uncertain. The germline V gene encodes CDR1 SGDLS and CDR2 YYNGEE. V was pared by 3 bases and J by 1 base, with 7 bases between. The CDR3 contains 13 residues. CDR3 nucleotide sequence: TGTGCCAGCAGCGCCCCCTCCCAAGAGACCCAGTACTTC. It translates to CASSAPSQETQYF.

This chain joins TRBV18 and TRBJ2-7; maybe TRBD1 (6 bases). Germline V lookup: CDR1 KGHSH, CDR2 LQKENI. Trimming removed 5 bases at V and 6 bases at J, with 8 bases between. This CDR3 contains 11 residues. The CDR3 nucleotides are TGTGCCAGCTCAGAGGGGGTCGAGCAGTACTTC. Its protein product is CASSEGVEQYF.

The V gene is TRBV15, the J gene TRBJ2-7; a possible D gene is TRBD2 (6 bases). Germline V gene lookup returns CDR1 LNHNV and CDR2 YYDKDF (reference sequence). V dropped 11 bases and J dropped 3 bases, with 26 bases sitting between them. The CDR3 has 16 residues. Here the CDR3 DNA reads TGTGCCCGGTATGAGGTAGCGGAGTCGCTCGGCTACGAGCAGTACTTC. It yields the protein CARYEVAESLGYEQYF.

The V gene is TRBV19, the J gene TRBJ2-2; perhaps TRBD2 as D (6 bases). V gave up 1 base and J gave up 3 bases, with 9 bases separating them. CDR3 length equals 15 residues. Germline values: CDR1 LNHDA, CDR2 SQIVND (reference sequence). CDR3 amino acids: CASSIGAGDTGELFF. CDR3 coding DNA: TGTGCCAGTAGTATAGGAGCGGGCGACACCGGGGAGCTGTTTTTT. Variable domain in full (rest from reference TRBV19 and TRBJ2-2): DGGITQSPKYLFRKEGQNVTLSCEQNLNHDAMYWYRQDPGQGLRLIYYSQIVNDFQKGDIAEGYSVSREKKESFPLTVTSAQKNPTAFYLCASSIGAGDTGELFFGEGSRLTVL.

This clone was seen only a few times. The chain employs TRBV5-1 and TRBJ1-1; tentatively, D is TRBD1 (6 bases). Trimming removed 1 base at V and 1 base at J, with 8 bases between. The CDR3 totals 14 residues. Germline-derived CDR1 and CDR2 are SGHRS and YFSETQ. The CDR3 nucleotides read TGCGCCAGCAGCTTGCAGGGACAGAACACTGAAGCTTTCTTT. The encoded protein is CASSLQGQNTEAFF.

CDR3 loop: CASHGDTGELFF. For the CDR3, the DNA is TGTGCTAGCCATGGGGACACCGGGGAGCTGTTTTTT. This sequence joins TRBV12-5 and TRBJ2-2; D is unresolved. V lost 9 bases and J 3 bases, leaving 8 bases between the germline ends. This CDR3 spans 12 amino acids. CDR1 is LGHNT and CDR2 is FRNRAP in the germline V gene.

This clone has just a few counts. The V gene is TRBV28, the J gene TRBJ2-7; maybe TRBD2 (6 bases). V was cut by 4 bases and J by 4 bases, with 17 bases left in between. The CDR3 runs to 15 residues. Germline CDR1 MDHEN, CDR2 SYDVKM. The CDR3 sequence: CASSSPGLPPYEQYF. CDR3 nucleotides: TGTGCCAGCAGTTCTCCGGGACTCCCGCCTTACGAGCAGTACTTC.

V usage is TRBV6-1 and J usage is TRBJ2-1; the D gene is possibly TRBD2 (6 bases). Germline lookup yields CDR1 MNHNS and CDR2 SASEGT. Trimming shortened V by 2 bases and J by 4 bases, and 9 bases separated the two germline ends. This CDR3 spans 14 amino acids. In DNA form, the CDR3 reads TGTGCCAGCAGTGAATATCGGGGGTACAATGAGCAGTTCTTC. Its protein product is CASSEYRGYNEQFF.

V usage is TRBV6-6 and J usage is TRBJ2-1; 7 bases fit TRBD2. CDR3 length equals 15 residues. Germline CDR1 reads MNHNY; CDR2 reads SVGAGI (reference sequence). J was trimmed by 4 bases and V by 1 base; bases with no gene match: 4. This chain's CDR3 is CASSYWGRAYNEQFF. The CDR3 DNA is TGTGCCAGCAGTTACTGGGGGAGGGCATACAATGAGCAGTTCTTC.

The chain recombines TRBV11-2 with TRBJ2-1, with D possibly TRBD2 on 6 matching bases. The germline gives CDR1 SGHAT, CDR2 FQNNGV. The CDR3 spans 15 residues. V lost 6 bases and J lost 2, with 14 bases in between. In DNA form, the CDR3 reads TGTGCCAGCAGTTCCCTCCGACTAGCCTACAATGAGCAGTTCTTC. This translates into CASSSLRLAYNEQFF.

This clone has just one count. V gene TRBV19 combines with J gene TRBJ2-4; D might be TRBD2 (6 bases). V lost 4 bases, J lost 0 bases, and 25 bases lay in between. CDR1 and CDR2 (germline): LNHDA, SQIVND (reference sequence). This CDR3 has 20 residues. The CDR3 region is CASSNLLAPGLRIAKNIQYF. CDR3 DNA: TGTGCCAGTAGTAACCTCCTCGCCCCGGGACTCCGGATAGCCAAAAACATTCAGTACTTC.

CDR3 nucleotides: TGCGCCAGCAGTGAGATGGGACTAGCGGGAGGGACAACCTACGAGCAGTACTTC. This codes for CASSEMGLAGGTTYEQYF. V is TRBV10-2 and J is TRBJ2-5, with TRBD2 matching over 16 bases. TRBJ2-7 explains the end of the DNA better; the J call may be wrong. The germline V gene has CDR1 WSHSY and CDR2 SAAADI. This CDR3 is built from 18 residues.

J is TRBJ2-7 and V is TRBV18, with D unresolved. Trimming shortened V by 4 bases and J by 0 bases, and 7 bases separated the two germline ends. Germline lookup yields CDR1 KGHSH and CDR2 LQKENI. This CDR3 is 13 amino acids long. The CDR3 DNA reads as TGTGCCAGCTCACTTGACATCTCCTACGAGCAGTACTTC. It encodes CASSLDISYEQYF.

The chain links TRBV7-9 to TRBJ1-1, with D maybe TRBD1 (5 bases). The germline V gene has CDR1 SEHNR and CDR2 FQNEAQ (reference sequence). Trimming stripped 5 bases from V and 3 bases from J, with 22 bases between. The CDR3 length is 17 residues. CDR3 sequence (DNA): TGTGCCAGCAGCCTTGACAGACTTAGACCACGTCACACTGAAGCTTTCTTT. Amino acids: CASSLDRLRPRHTEAFF.

The chain employs TRBV6-6 and TRBJ2-2, with TRBD1 matching 8 bases. The ends lost 5 bases at V and 2 bases at J; junction bases unmatched: 4. Germline V CDR1 and CDR2: MNHNY, SVGAGI (reference sequence). The CDR3 is made up of 15 amino acids. CDR3 region: CASSPDRDNTGELFF. As DNA, the CDR3 is TGTGCCAGCAGTCCGGACAGGGATAACACCGGGGAGCTGTTTTTT.

This chain uses TRBV11-2 with TRBJ1-5; D remains unclear. Trimming removed 1 base from V and 2 bases from J, with 12 bases in between. This CDR3 contains 16 residues. From germline, CDR1 is SGHAT and CDR2 FQNNGV. The CDR3 here is CASSLVKGNGNQPQHF. CDR3 DNA sequence: TGTGCCAGCAGCTTAGTAAAGGGAAACGGCAATCAGCCCCAGCATTTT.

This clone was recorded only once. The chain couples TRBV28 to TRBJ2-7, with D possibly being TRBD1 (6 bases). In germline, CDR1 is MDHEN, CDR2 SYDVKM. The CDR3 loop spans 15 amino acids. V lost 6 bases and J lost 4, with 19 bases in between. In DNA, the CDR3 is TGTGCCAGCAGCGACGGACAGTACCCTCGGTACGAGCAGTACTTC. This codes for CASSDGQYPRYEQYF.

V usage is TRBV6-1 and J usage is TRBJ2-5, with 8 bases that match TRBD2. From germline, CDR1 is MNHNS and CDR2 SASEGT. The CDR3 runs 16 residues. V shed 1 base, J shed 1 base, and the junction held 5 bases outside the gene matches. CDR3 in amino acids: CASSEGLAGTQETQYF. The CDR3 nucleotides are TGTGCCAGCAGTGAAGGGCTAGCGGGTACCCAAGAGACCCAGTACTTC.

The chain recombines TRBV19 with TRBJ1-5; 7 positions agree with TRBD1. This CDR3 contains 15 residues. Trimming took 6 bases from V and 4 from J; bases not matched to a gene: 9. The germline V gene has CDR1 LNHDA and CDR2 SQIVND (reference sequence). CDR3 sequence reads: CASSNTGTVNQPQHF. CDR3 sequence (DNA): TGTGCCAGTAGCAACACCGGGACAGTGAATCAGCCCCAGCATTTT.

V is TRBV14 and J is TRBJ1-1; perhaps TRBD1 as D (6 bases). Trimming cost V 3 bases and J 5 bases, with 10 bases left between them. The length of the CDR3 is 13 residues. Germline values: CDR1 SGHDN, CDR2 FVKESK. CDR3 sequence reads: CASSQNRDTEAFF. The CDR3 DNA sequence: TGTGCCAGCAGCCAGAACAGGGATACTGAAGCTTTCTTT.